What follows are 28 T cell receptor beta chains derived from one specimen sequenced in a study of shared clonotypes between healthy human individuals. Clones were read by immunoSEQ multiplex PCR, and TCRdb kept only the in-frame ones, dropping some. The data show a few million clones, 90% to 95% seen once. The sequencing sample was made of naive CD4+ T cells sorted from blood. Sample subset: CD45RA+ positively selected. The receptors stem from a man aged 18 to 29 in good health.

With respect to this clone: Other DNA sequences in the same sample also yield this CDR3. This chain connects TRBV7-2 to TRBJ1-4, with D maybe TRBD1 (5 bases). This CDR3 contains 14 residues. CDR1 is SGHTA and CDR2 is FQGNSA in the germline V gene. V was clipped by 4 bases and J by 8 bases, with 14 bases between them. The chain's CDR3 is CASSSGTRSEKLFF. CDR3 nucleotide sequence: TGTGCCAGCAGCTCCGGGACGAGAAGCGAAAAACTGTTTTTT.

CDR3 sequence reads: CASSEFWYTEAFF. For the CDR3, the DNA is TGTGCCAGCAGTGAATTTTGGTATACTGAAGCTTTCTTT. This chain links TRBV6-1 with TRBJ1-1; D ambiguous. The CDR3 is 13 amino acids. Trimming left V 2 bases short and J 5 bases short, with 9 bases between. Looked up from germline, CDR1 is MNHNS and CDR2 is SASEGT.

The V gene is TRBV5-6, the J gene TRBJ2-3; D might be TRBD2 (6 bases). Germline V gene lookup returns CDR1 SGHDT and CDR2 YYEEEE. The CDR3 extends over 13 amino acids. V lost 6 bases, J lost 2 bases, and 10 bases lay in between. The CDR3 region has the DNA TGTGCCAGCACCCGGGACTTCACAGATACGCAGTATTTT. The encoded protein is CASTRDFTDTQYF.

The V and J genes are TRBV25-1 and TRBJ1-2; no reliable D call. Trimming pared 2 bases from V and 4 bases from J, leaving 8 bases between. The CDR3 sequence is 13 residues long. The germline V gene has CDR1 MGHDK and CDR2 SYGVNS. The CDR3: CASSERRGYGYTF. In nucleotides, the CDR3 is TGTGCCAGCAGTGAACGACGTGGCTATGGCTACACCTTC.

Written as DNA, the CDR3 is TGTGCCACCAGCGGCTTTGGACCTGATGAAAAACTGTTTTTT. It encodes CATSGFGPDEKLFF. The chain is built from TRBV15 and TRBJ1-4; D not certain. CDR1 LNHNV and CDR2 YYDKDF come from the germline V gene (reference sequence). The CDR3 covers 14 residues. Between the trimmed V and J ends, which lost 5 bases and 6 bases, there was a span of 13 bases. Full variable domain (outside the CDR3, taken from reference TRBV15 and TRBJ1-4): DAMVIQNPRYQVTQFGKPVTLSCSQTLNHNVMYWYQQKSSQAPKLLFHYYDKDFNNEADTPDNFQSRRPNTSFCFLDIRSPGLGDTAMYLCATSGFGPDEKLFFGSGTQLSVL.

The gene calls are TRBV7-9 and TRBJ1-1, with no clear D. This CDR3 contains 13 residues. Germline V CDR1 and CDR2: SEHNR, FQNEAQ (reference sequence). The V and J ends lost 6 bases and 0 bases respectively, with 8 bases between them. The CDR3 nucleotides are TGTGCCAGCAGACAGCCAATGAACACTGAAGCTTTCTTT. It codes for CASRQPMNTEAFF.

This clone has a single count. This chain uses TRBV5-8 with TRBJ2-7; perhaps TRBD1 as D (6 bases). The germline gives CDR1 SGHTS, CDR2 YDEGEE. The CDR3 has 16 residues. The ends were cut back, 2 bases at V and 0 bases at J, with 15 bases in the middle. CDR3 DNA: TGTGCCAGCAGCTTCCGGGACATCGCTAGCTCCTACGAGCAGTACTTC. Residues: CASSFRDIASSYEQYF.

The V gene is TRBV10-3, the J gene TRBJ1-1; D possibly corresponds to TRBD1 (6 bases). The CDR3 is 14 amino acids. Trimming cost V 3 bases and J 1 base, with 9 bases left between them. CDR1 and CDR2 (germline): ENHRY, SYGVKD. CDR3 protein: CAISDVGANTEAFF. The DNA for the CDR3 is TGTGCCATCAGTGATGTGGGGGCGAACACTGAAGCTTTCTTT.

The chain combines TRBV5-1 with TRBJ1-1; 9 positions match TRBD1. The ends lost 5 bases at V and 1 base at J; junction bases unmatched: 6. The CDR3 runs 15 residues. The germline V gene has CDR1 SGHRS and CDR2 YFSETQ. CDR3 coding DNA: TGCGCCAGCAGGGCCGGGACAGGGACGAACACTGAAGCTTTCTTT. Translating it yields CASRAGTGTNTEAFF.

The chain has TRBV29-1 and TRBJ1-2, with a possible D match to TRBD1 (5 bases). Trimming cost V 6 bases and J 0 bases, with 20 bases left between them. This CDR3 comprises 16 residues. Germline CDR1 SQVTM, CDR2 ANQGSEA. The CDR3 spells CSVTPGLKTTNYGYTF. CDR3 in DNA: TGCAGCGTCACGCCGGGACTCAAAACGACTAACTATGGCTACACCTTC.

This clone was picked up one time. The chain has TRBV11-1 and TRBJ2-5; no clear D. The ends were cut back, 2 bases at V and 5 bases at J, with 9 bases in the middle. Germline V CDR1 and CDR2: SGHAT, FQDESV (reference sequence). The CDR3 extends over 13 amino acids. CDR3 sequence reads: CASSLRSYETQYF. DNA of the CDR3: TGTGCCAGCAGCTTAAGATCCTATGAGACCCAGTACTTC.

V usage is TRBV10-3 and J usage is TRBJ1-1, with D maybe TRBD1 (5 bases). Per the germline V gene, CDR1 is ENHRY and CDR2 is SYGVKD. V was pared by 6 bases and J by 1 base, with 9 bases between. This CDR3 region has 13 residues. The CDR3 bases are TGTGCCATCAGGATAACAGGGAACACTGAAGCTTTCTTT. This sequence encodes CAIRITGNTEAFF.

This chain links TRBV2 with TRBJ2-1; D is ambiguous. Germline loops: CDR1 SNHLY, CDR2 FYNNEI. V gave up 8 bases and J gave up 12 bases, with 11 bases separating them. The CDR3 length is 10 residues. The CDR3 here is CASLGGGQFF. CDR3 nucleotides: TGTGCCAGCCTAGGTGGCGGGCAGTTCTTC.

The rearrangement joins TRBV14 to TRBJ1-5, with D possibly matching TRBD1 (5 bases). Germline V lookup: CDR1 SGHDN, CDR2 FVKESK. Trimming removed 0 bases at V and 4 bases at J, with 7 bases between. The CDR3 is 14 residues long. Here the CDR3 reads CASSQDWGNQPQHF. DNA of the CDR3: TGTGCCAGCAGCCAAGATTGGGGGAATCAGCCCCAGCATTTT.

The rearrangement links TRBV5-1 to TRBJ2-1; 9 nucleotides agree with TRBD2. Germline lookup yields CDR1 SGHRS and CDR2 YFSETQ. The CDR3 totals 15 residues. Trimming removed 2 bases from V and 5 bases from J; junction bases left unmatched: 5. The CDR3 protein is CASSFDSGGNNEQFF. DNA for the CDR3: TGCGCCAGCAGCTTTGATAGCGGGGGAAACAATGAGCAGTTCTTC.

The rearrangement uses TRBV18 and TRBJ2-7; D ambiguous. The CDR3 length is 15 residues. Between the trimmed V and J ends, which lost 2 bases and 3 bases, there was a span of 14 bases. Germline assignment: CDR1 KGHSH and CDR2 LQKENI. Written as DNA, the CDR3 is TGTGCCAGCTCACCAATCCCGGACGGAAACTACGAGCAGTACTTC. This sequence encodes CASSPIPDGNYEQYF. Drawing the rest from reference TRBV18 and TRBJ2-7, the complete variable domain is NAGVMQNPRHLVRRRGQEARLRCSPMKGHSHVYWYRQLPEEGLKFMVYLQKENIIDESGMPKERFSAEFPKEGPSILRIQQVVRGDSAAYFCASSPIPDGNYEQYFGPGTRLTVT.

On this clone itself: At one end the junction does not follow the germline gene, possibly because of a read error. This chain joins TRBV28 and TRBJ2-3; 7 nucleotides match TRBD2. CDR3 length: 16 residues. CDR1 MDHEN and CDR2 SYDVKM come from the germline V gene. CDR3 DNA: TGTGCCAACAGTTTTCCTCCTGGAGCGGGAACAGATACGCAGTATTTT. Protein product: CANSFPPGAGTDTQYF.

As concerns this clone: Other DNA sequences in the same sample also yield this CDR3. This chain connects TRBV18 to TRBJ1-1, with unresolved D. CDR1 and CDR2 (germline): KGHSH, LQKENI. The CDR3 is 12 residues long. Trimming pared 3 bases from V and 1 base from J, leaving 3 bases between. DNA of the CDR3: TGTGCCAGCTCACCCCCGAACACTGAAGCTTTCTTT. It specifies CASSPPNTEAFF.

This clone is a singleton in its sample. The CDR3 loop is CASSRIPPGQGIPDTQYF. CDR3 in DNA: TGCGCCAGCAGCCGGATACCCCCGGGACAGGGTATCCCAGATACGCAGTATTTT. This chain joins TRBV5-1 and TRBJ2-3, with 9 bases that match TRBD1. V was clipped by 4 bases and J by 4 bases; unmatched bases: 16. CDR1 is SGHRS and CDR2 is YFSETQ in the germline V gene. The CDR3 is 18 amino acids.

The J gene is TRBJ2-7, the V gene TRBV10-2, with 7 positions matching TRBD1. With V trimmed by 5 bases and J by 3 bases, 10 bases remained unmatched. Germline V CDR1 and CDR2: WSHSY, SAAADI. CDR3 size: 15 residues. This CDR3 is CASSPRYGTDYEQYF. The CDR3 DNA reads TGCGCCAGCAGTCCCAGATACGGGACAGACTACGAGCAGTACTTC.

The chain links TRBV7-2 to TRBJ1-2; D is unresolved. Germline CDR1 and CDR2: SGHTA and FQGNSA. The CDR3 length is 14 residues. The ends were cut back, 2 bases at V and 8 bases at J, with 15 bases in the middle. CDR3 sequence reads: CASSLKPTDLGYTF. The CDR3 bases are TGTGCCAGCAGCTTAAAGCCCACCGACCTAGGCTACACCTTC.

The gene calls are TRBV5-1 and TRBJ2-4, with 9 positions matching TRBD1. After removal of 1 base from V and 2 bases from J, the junction contained 7 bases not matched to a gene. CDR1 is SGHRS and CDR2 is YFSETQ in the germline V gene. The CDR3 contains 17 residues. CDR3 DNA: TGCGCCAGCAGCTTGCCGGGGACAGGGAAGACCAAAAACATTCAGTACTTC. Protein sequence: CASSLPGTGKTKNIQYF.

The chain links TRBV28 to TRBJ1-5, with 12 bases that match TRBD1. This CDR3 is 17 amino acids long. The germline gives CDR1 MDHEN, CDR2 SYDVKM. V lost 5 bases, J lost 2 bases, and 7 bases stayed unmatched. The chain's CDR3 is CASSQGQGARGNQPQHF. CDR3 bases: TGTGCCAGCAGTCAGGGACAGGGGGCTCGAGGCAATCAGCCCCAGCATTTT.

The chain has TRBV29-1 and TRBJ1-3, with D unresolved. The CDR3 has 14 amino acids. The germline V gene encodes CDR1 SQVTM and CDR2 ANQGSEA. Trimming removed 4 bases at V and 0 bases at J, with 10 bases between. The CDR3 coding sequence is TGCAGCGTTGGTGGGTCGAGCTCTGGAAACACCATATATTTT. This translates into CSVGGSSSGNTIYF.

V gene TRBV5-4 combines with J gene TRBJ2-5; no clear D gene. Trimming removed 1 base at V and 7 bases at J, with 8 bases between. Germline V gene data show CDR1 as SGHNT and CDR2 as YYREEE (reference sequence). The CDR3 contains 12 residues. CDR3 residues: CASSLSWGTQYF. CDR3 DNA: TGTGCCAGCAGCTTGAGTTGGGGGACCCAGTACTTC.

The chain joins TRBV27 to TRBJ1-1; 9 nucleotides agree with TRBD1. The trim removed 4 bases at V and 2 bases at J, leaving 5 bases unmatched. The germline gives CDR1 MNHEY, CDR2 SMNVEV (reference sequence). There are 15 residues in the CDR3. This chain's CDR3 is CASSSRTGANTEAFF. In DNA form, the CDR3 reads TGTGCCAGCAGTTCCCGGACAGGGGCCAACACTGAAGCTTTCTTT.

The gene calls are TRBV4-1 and TRBJ2-6; 11 positions agree with TRBD1. The germline gives CDR1 MGHRA, CDR2 YSYEKL. The CDR3 consists of 20 residues. Germline trimming cut 5 bases from V and 5 bases from J; bases unmatched to any gene: 17. The CDR3 nucleotides are TGCGCCAGCAGCTCCCCCCCAACCGGGACAGGGGGGTTTAGGGCCAACGTCCTGACTTTC. Its protein product is CASSSPPTGTGGFRANVLTF.

The chain carries TRBV7-8 and TRBJ1-6, with D unclear. Trimming stripped 4 bases from V and 11 bases from J, with 12 bases between. Germline V lookup: CDR1 SGHVS, CDR2 FQNEAQ. CDR3 size: 13 residues. The CDR3 sequence is CASSWTAMAPLHF. CDR3 nucleotides: TGTGCCAGCAGCTGGACGGCGATGGCACCCCTCCACTTT.